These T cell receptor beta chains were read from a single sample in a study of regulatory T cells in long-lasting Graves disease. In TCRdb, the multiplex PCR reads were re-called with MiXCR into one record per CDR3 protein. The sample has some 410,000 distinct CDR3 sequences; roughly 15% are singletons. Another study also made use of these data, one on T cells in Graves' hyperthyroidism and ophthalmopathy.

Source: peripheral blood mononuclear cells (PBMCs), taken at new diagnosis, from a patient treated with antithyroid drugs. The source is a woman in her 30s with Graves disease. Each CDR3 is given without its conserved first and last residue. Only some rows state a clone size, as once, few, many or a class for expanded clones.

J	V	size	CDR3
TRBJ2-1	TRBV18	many	ASSPGNLNEQF
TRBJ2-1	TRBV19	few	ASTRRGAGQTYNEQF
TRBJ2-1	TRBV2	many	ASSPSALGGNEQF
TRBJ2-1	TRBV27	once	ASSLSAPPEF
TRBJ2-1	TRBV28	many	ACNGNNEQF
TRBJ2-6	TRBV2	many	ASSVGGRGANVLT
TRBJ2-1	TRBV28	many	ASSAPGTSGSGEQF
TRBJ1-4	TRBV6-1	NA	ASSEARREKLF
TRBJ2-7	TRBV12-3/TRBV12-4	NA	ASSRPGRAWEQY
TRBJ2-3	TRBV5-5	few	ASSLIRAGGPSTDTQY
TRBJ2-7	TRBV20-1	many	SARVFDGSYEQY
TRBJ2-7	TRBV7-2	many	ASSRDRAGEQY
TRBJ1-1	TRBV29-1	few	SVESDGTAF
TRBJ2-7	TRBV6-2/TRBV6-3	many	ASSRLGRHYEQY
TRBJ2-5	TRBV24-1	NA	ATSDPLAGGPGEETQY
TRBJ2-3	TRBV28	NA	ASSSIRPAVFGSTDTQY
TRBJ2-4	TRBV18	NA	ASSAPEAKNIQY
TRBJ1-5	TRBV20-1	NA	SALFRDSTNQPQH
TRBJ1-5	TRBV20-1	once	SARRPGDLFSNQPQH
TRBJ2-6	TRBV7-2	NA	ASSLQLGRSYGANVLT
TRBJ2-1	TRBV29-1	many	SVGPRLGTNEQF
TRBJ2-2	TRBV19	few	ASTGSSGRGTGELF
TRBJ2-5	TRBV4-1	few	ASSQTEETQY
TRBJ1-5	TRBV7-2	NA	ASSQGVAGNQPQH
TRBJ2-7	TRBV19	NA	ASSGPHMAGEQY
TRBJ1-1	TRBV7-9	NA	ASSPRDGRTEAF
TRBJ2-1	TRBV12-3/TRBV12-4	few	ASSLVRRGSSYNEQF
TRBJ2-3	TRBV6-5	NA	ASSYSQRDTQY
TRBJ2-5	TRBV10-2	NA	ASSPHGSKETQY
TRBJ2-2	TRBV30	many	AWTGQGPYGELF
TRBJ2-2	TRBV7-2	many	ASSLGGQNTGELF
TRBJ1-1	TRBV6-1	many	ASREGLGDRVLSNTEAF
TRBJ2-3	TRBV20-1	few	SARDERVAGGPGDTQY